Presented here are 17 T cell receptor beta chains from one specimen sequenced in a study of vaccination and CD4 T cells after COVID-19. The treatment is: roughly ten-day PBMC culture with coronavirus spike peptide pools or control peptides (ViraFEST assay). Sequencing of DNA taken from cultured CD4+ T cells relied on the Oncomine TCR Beta short-read assay. MiXCR was run by TCRdb on the PCR reads, yielding one entry per CDR3 protein. Of over 10,000 distinct CDR3 sequences in the sample, less than 65% are singletons; the top ten hold 10% to 15%. No antigen has been identified for these receptors. Material: CD4+ T cells from blood, cultured in vitro. The receptor set was obtained from a human donor who had recovered from COVID-19.

The J gene is TRBJ2-1, the V gene TRBV5-1, with D unresolved. The V end lost 4 bases, the J end lost 7 bases, and 9 bases lay between the germline ends. The length of the CDR3 is 12 residues. CDR1 SGHRS and CDR2 YFSETQ come from the germline V gene. This chain's CDR3 is CASSPTQNEQFF. CDR3 DNA sequence: TGCGCCAGCAGCCCGACTCAAAATGAGCAGTTCTTC.

This chain connects TRBV7-2 to TRBJ2-5; D gene unclear. The CDR3 loop spans 15 amino acids. V was trimmed by 0 bases and J by 2 bases, leaving 10 bases between them. CDR1 SGHTA and CDR2 FQGNSA come from the germline V gene. Written as DNA, the CDR3 is TGTGCCAGCAGCTTAGCAGTCAGTCTGCAAGAGACCCAGTACTTC. Its translation is CASSLAVSLQETQYF.

V and J are TRBV5-8 and TRBJ1-5; no firm D call. This CDR3 has 13 amino acids. Germline-derived CDR1 and CDR2 are SGHTS and YDEGEE. V shed 5 bases and J shed 0 bases, with 6 bases lying between them. The CDR3 nucleotides are TGTGCCAGCAGTGCCAGTAGCAATCAGCCCCAGCATTTT. As protein: CASSASSNQPQHF.

CDR3 protein: CASSPPGSSYEQYF. The CDR3 nucleotides read TGTGCCAGCTCACCACCCGGGAGCTCCTACGAGCAGTACTTC. The chain is built from TRBV18 and TRBJ2-7; perhaps TRBD2 as D (6 bases). CDR3 length equals 14 residues. Germline loops: CDR1 KGHSH, CDR2 LQKENI. V was pared by 0 bases and J by 0 bases, with 6 bases between.

In this sample, this clonotype turned up a few times. The chain has TRBV7-2 and TRBJ2-5, with 7 bases fitting TRBD1. V trimming: 5 bases; J trimming: 5 bases; junction bases outside the gene matches: 5. The V gene's germline CDR1 is SGHTA and CDR2 FQGNSA. This CDR3 has 13 residues. The CDR3 DNA follows: TGTGCCAGCAGCCTGGGACAGAGGGAGACCCAGTACTTC. Its protein product is CASSLGQRETQYF.

The V call is TRBV7-9, the J call TRBJ2-3, with TRBD1 matching over 8 bases. Per the germline V gene, CDR1 is SEHNR and CDR2 is FQNEAQ (reference sequence). The CDR3 loop spans 15 amino acids. V was clipped by 5 bases and J by 4 bases; unmatched bases: 8. Written as DNA, the CDR3 is TGTGCCAGCAGCCCTAGGACAGGGTTGGCAGATACGCAGTATTTT. Its translation: CASSPRTGLADTQYF.

The chain couples TRBV20-1 to TRBJ1-1, with 8 bases lining up with TRBD1. The CDR3 extends over 16 amino acids. CDR1 and CDR2 from the germline V gene are DFQATT and SNEGSKA (reference sequence). V gave up 1 base and J gave up 1 base; unmatched junction bases: 8. CDR3 DNA: TGCAGTGCTAGAGCCCCGGGACAGGAATCGAACACTGAAGCTTTCTTT. Its translation is CSARAPGQESNTEAFF.

This sequence joins TRBV30 and TRBJ2-5; TRBD1 matches at 8 bases. The germline V gene has CDR1 GTSNPN and CDR2 SVGIG (reference sequence). This CDR3 has 14 amino acids. V was clipped by 1 base and J by 3 bases; unmatched bases: 4. CDR3 in amino acids: CAWSAMTGEETQYF. CDR3 bases: TGTGCCTGGAGTGCGATGACAGGGGAAGAGACCCAGTACTTC.

This chain uses TRBV27 with TRBJ1-1, with TRBD1 matching over 11 bases. This CDR3 is built from 18 residues. Germline CDR1 MNHEY, CDR2 SMNVEV (reference sequence). Losses at the gene ends were 5 bases for V and 3 bases for J; bases not matched to a gene: 14. CDR3 protein: CASSGQGAFLSADTEAFF. In DNA form, the CDR3 reads TGTGCCAGCAGTGGACAGGGGGCATTCTTATCCGCGGACACTGAAGCTTTCTTT.

The chain employs TRBV2 and TRBJ1-2; D not certain. CDR3 length equals 11 residues. V was cut by 8 bases and J by 9 bases, with 13 bases left in between. Germline V gives CDR1 SNHLY, CDR2 FYNNEI. CDR3 sequence reads: CASPGAVSYTF. The CDR3 DNA reads as TGTGCCAGCCCAGGCGCGGTAAGCTACACCTTC.

This clonotype was counted a few times. This chain joins TRBV6-2 or TRBV6-3 and TRBJ2-7; TRBD1 is a possible D gene (7 bases). Trimming stripped 5 bases from V and 0 bases from J, with 17 bases between. Germline V gives CDR1 MNHEY, CDR2 SVGEGT. The CDR3 sequence is 16 residues long. DNA of the CDR3: TGTGCCAGCAGTGACCTCGGAGGGGGCAGCTCCTACGAGCAGTACTTC. This translates into CASSDLGGGSSYEQYF.

The chain couples TRBV5-6 to TRBJ1-2, with 8 bases fitting TRBD1. Germline CDR1 SGHDT, CDR2 YYEEEE. The CDR3 totals 15 residues. After removal of 0 bases from V and 7 bases from J, the junction contained 8 bases not matched to a gene. CDR3 in amino acids: CASSLVGQGTGGYTF. The DNA of the CDR3 is TGTGCCAGCAGCTTGGTAGGACAGGGAACAGGTGGCTACACCTTC.

V usage is TRBV4-1 and J usage is TRBJ1-6, with a tentative D call TRBD1 (6 bases). Trimming cost V 5 bases and J 5 bases, with 25 bases left between them. There are 19 residues in the CDR3. The germline V gene encodes CDR1 MGHRA and CDR2 YSYEKL. CDR3: CASSFRPRAQGTNNSPLHF. The CDR3 DNA follows: TGCGCCAGCAGCTTTCGCCCTAGGGCCCAGGGGACAAATAATTCACCCCTCCACTTT.

The rearrangement links TRBV6-2 or TRBV6-3 to TRBJ1-2, with 9 nucleotides matching TRBD1. CDR1 is MNHEY and CDR2 is SVGEGT in the germline V gene. The junction had 3 bases not matched to a gene; V was cut back by 7 bases and J by 3 bases. The length of the CDR3 is 13 residues. The CDR3, as DNA: TGTGCCAGCAACAGGGGGCGAGACTATGGCTACACCTTC. Translation gives CASNRGRDYGYTF.

The chain has TRBV6-2 or TRBV6-3 and TRBJ1-1; D is uncertain. V gave up 1 base and J gave up 8 bases, with 8 bases separating them. This CDR3 has 12 amino acids. CDR1 MNHEY and CDR2 SVGEGT come from the germline V gene. The CDR3 loop reads CASSYWGVEAFF. The CDR3 DNA sequence: TGTGCCAGCAGTTACTGGGGAGTCGAAGCTTTCTTT.

The chain has TRBV5-1 and TRBJ2-3; 8 bases are shared with TRBD2. Germline V gene sequence: CDR1 SGHRS, CDR2 YFSETQ. The V gene end was trimmed by 0 bases and the J gene end by 2 bases; junction bases not matched to a gene: 5. The CDR3 totals 16 residues. The CDR3 nucleotides read TGCGCCAGCAGCTTGGATGGCGGGGGGATCACAGATACGCAGTATTTT. As protein: CASSLDGGGITDTQYF. Full variable domain (missing parts from reference TRBV5-1 and TRBJ2-3): KAGVTQTPRYLIKTRGQQVTLSCSPISGHRSVSWYQQTPGQGLQFLFEYFSETQRNKGNFPGRFSGRQFSNSRSEMNVSTLELGDSALYLCASSLDGGGITDTQYFGPGTRLTVL.

The V and J genes are TRBV11-3 and TRBJ1-1; a weak D match, TRBD1 (6 bases). Germline CDR1 SGHNT, CDR2 YENEEA. The V gene lost 5 bases and the J gene lost 7 bases, with 14 bases spanning the gap. The CDR3 is made up of 13 amino acids. As DNA, the CDR3 is TGTGCCAGCAGCGAACAGGGACTCGGTGAAGCTTTCTTT. Translating gives CASSEQGLGEAFF.